This paragraph reports one T cell receptor beta chain. What it binds is unknown. This CDR3 is built from 14 residues. V was pared by 0 bases and J by 2 bases, with 9 bases between. CDR1 is SGDLS and CDR2 is YYNGEE in the germline V gene. This entry belongs to a study of cytomegalovirus exposure and HLA in healthy donors. In the study overall: Out of 150 million to 200 million T cells, an earlier analysis found 117 million unique TCR beta sequences in total. Study-wide results and caveats: In a later analysis, a genetic analysis reported fewer productive-TCR N-insertions in an Asian-associated ancestry cluster than the cohort average. A later analysis linked a missense variant in DCLRE1C to the trimming of TCR beta V and J genes.

The PCR used 60 Vbeta and 13 Jbeta primers. The protocol was immunoSEQ multiplex PCR, while the TCRdb copy is restricted to in-frame clones and leaves out a portion. The table lists more than 95,000 clones, just under 75% of them singletons. This clonotype originated in a man aged 55 to 70 in good health and CMV-seropositive. V and J are TRBV9 and TRBJ2-7; maybe TRBD2 (6 bases). The source material was PBMCs. Here the CDR3 reads CASSVGRTTYEQYF. The CDR3 nucleotides are TGTGCCAGCAGCGTAGGACGGACTACCTACGAGCAGTACTTC.